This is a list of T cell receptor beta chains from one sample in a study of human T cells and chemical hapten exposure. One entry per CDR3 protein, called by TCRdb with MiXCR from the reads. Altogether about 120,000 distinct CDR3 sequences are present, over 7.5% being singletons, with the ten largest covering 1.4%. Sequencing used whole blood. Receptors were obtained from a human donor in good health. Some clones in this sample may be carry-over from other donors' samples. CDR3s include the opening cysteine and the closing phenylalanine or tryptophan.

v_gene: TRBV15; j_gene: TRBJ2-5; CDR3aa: CATSSPNQETQYF
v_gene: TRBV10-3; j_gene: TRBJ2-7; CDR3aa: CAISDKSLKLAYEQYF
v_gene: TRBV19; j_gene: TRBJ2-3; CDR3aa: CASTGTATDTQYF
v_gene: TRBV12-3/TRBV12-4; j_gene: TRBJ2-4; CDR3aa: CASSFGTVLAKNIQYF
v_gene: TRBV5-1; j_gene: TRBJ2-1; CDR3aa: CASSRRGRTGIEQFF
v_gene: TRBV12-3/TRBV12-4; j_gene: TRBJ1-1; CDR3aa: CASSSGTRNTEAFF
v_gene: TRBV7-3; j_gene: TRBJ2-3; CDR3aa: CASSLTLRGGLYF
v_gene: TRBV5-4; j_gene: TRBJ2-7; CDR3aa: CAGSRPGGKNYEQYF
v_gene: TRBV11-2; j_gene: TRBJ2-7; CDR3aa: CASSPSGRADEQYF
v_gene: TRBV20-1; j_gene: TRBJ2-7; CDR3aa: CSARGKTGGKPVDEQYF